Following are 22 T cell receptor beta chains from one sample sequenced in a study of OX40 agonist ivuxolimab in advanced cancers. Assay used: immunoSEQ multiplex PCR; TCRdb lists only in-frame clones, some missing. The repertoire includes some 26,000 clones, around 85% of them detected once, and about 25% sits in the top ten. Source: CD4+ or CD8+ T cells sorted from blood, taken in a trial of the OX40 agonist ivuxolimab. Receptors originate from an adult with an advanced solid tumor such as melanoma, head and neck, liver or kidney cancer.

The CDR3, as DNA: TGTGCCAGCAGTCCCCGGACATACACAGATACGCAGTATTTT. Protein product: CASSPRTYTDTQYF. The chain combines TRBV6-1 with TRBJ2-3; a weak D match, TRBD1 (5 bases). V shed 5 bases and J shed 2 bases, with 11 bases lying between them. This CDR3 has 14 amino acids. Germline V gene lookup returns CDR1 MNHNS and CDR2 SASEGT.

V is TRBV25-1 and J is TRBJ2-1; perhaps TRBD2 as D (6 bases). The CDR3 covers 16 residues. Germline V gene lookup returns CDR1 MGHDK and CDR2 SYGVNS. V gave up 4 bases and J gave up 2 bases, with 15 bases separating them. CDR3 nucleotide sequence: TGTGCCAGCAGTGGCCTCGGGCGGGGTCCCTACAATGAGCAGTTCTTC. This translates into CASSGLGRGPYNEQFF.

The V and J genes are TRBV6-1 and TRBJ1-1, with D tentatively TRBD1 (5 bases). The CDR3 length is 14 residues. CDR1 and CDR2 (germline): MNHNS, SASEGT. The V gene lost 7 bases and the J gene lost 4 bases, with 16 bases spanning the gap. CDR3 in amino acids: CASTYAGTATEAFF. CDR3 coding DNA: TGTGCCAGCACCTACGCCGGGACCGCCACTGAAGCTTTCTTT.

J is TRBJ2-5 and V is TRBV27, with no clear D. Germline-derived CDR1 and CDR2 are MNHEY and SMNVEV (reference sequence). V gave up 3 bases and J gave up 2 bases, with 7 bases separating them. The CDR3 runs 13 residues. The CDR3 DNA sequence: TGTGCCAGCAGTTTCTGGCCACAAGAGACCCAGTACTTC. Protein: CASSFWPQETQYF.

This chain joins TRBV7-8 and TRBJ2-1, with TRBD2 matching 8 bases. Trimming removed 1 base from V and 2 bases from J; junction bases left unmatched: 10. Germline loops: CDR1 SGHVS, CDR2 FQNEAQ. The CDR3 contains 18 residues. DNA of the CDR3: TGTGCCAGCAGCTTAGGGGGACTAGTCCTTCAAACCTACAATGAGCAGTTCTTC. Translating it yields CASSLGGLVLQTYNEQFF.

The chain carries TRBV7-9 and TRBJ1-1, with 8 positions matching TRBD1. CDR1 is SEHNR and CDR2 is FQNEAQ in the germline V gene (reference sequence). The CDR3 contains 18 residues. The V gene end was trimmed by 1 base and the J gene end by 4 bases; junction bases not matched to a gene: 14. The CDR3 region has the DNA TGTGCCAGCAGCTTAGGATTCGGACAGGGATTGGTGGGCACTGAAGCTTTCTTT. Protein: CASSLGFGQGLVGTEAFF.

This sequence joins TRBV10-3 and TRBJ1-5; 7 bases fit TRBD1. The trim removed 6 bases at V and 1 base at J, leaving 6 bases unmatched. The germline gives CDR1 ENHRY, CDR2 SYGVKD. The length of the CDR3 is 15 residues. The CDR3 DNA reads as TGTGCCATCAGCCCCGGGGACAGAAGCAATCAGCCCCAGCATTTT. As protein: CAISPGDRSNQPQHF.

This sequence joins TRBV6-4 and TRBJ1-3, with D possibly TRBD1 on 5 matching bases. The CDR3 contains 14 residues. Germline V gene lookup returns CDR1 MRHNA and CDR2 SNTAGT. V was pared by 4 bases and J by 2 bases, with 9 bases between. CDR3 DNA: TGTGCCAGCAGTGGGGGGAGGGCTGGAAACACCATATATTTT. This translates into CASSGGRAGNTIYF.

This clone is medium-sized by share. The chain is built from TRBV5-6 and TRBJ2-1, with TRBD2 identical over 9 bases. Trimming took 2 bases from V and 3 from J; bases not matched to a gene: 12. The CDR3 spans 18 residues. Germline V CDR1 and CDR2: SGHDT, YYEEEE. This CDR3 is CASSLGDAGGLFYNEQFF. In nucleotides, the CDR3 is TGTGCCAGCAGCTTAGGCGATGCGGGGGGGCTTTTCTACAATGAGCAGTTCTTC.

This clone has a handful of counts. The rearrangement links TRBV10-1 to TRBJ1-1, with D possibly TRBD1 on 5 matching bases. The germline V and J ends were trimmed by 1 base and 1 base, with 10 bases remaining between them. The CDR3 extends over 15 amino acids. CDR1 and CDR2 (germline): WNHNN, SYGVQD (reference sequence). The CDR3 loop reads CASSEWQGKNTEAFF. CDR3 DNA sequence: TGCGCCAGCAGTGAGTGGCAGGGTAAGAACACTGAAGCTTTCTTT.

The rearrangement links TRBV2 to TRBJ2-7, with 11 bases that match TRBD2. The CDR3 has 16 amino acids. With V trimmed by 4 bases and J by 1 base, 6 bases remained unmatched. CDR1 is SNHLY and CDR2 is FYNNEI in the germline V gene. The CDR3 here is CASSVTSGVPSYEQYF. Here the CDR3 DNA reads TGTGCCAGCAGTGTGACTAGCGGGGTTCCTTCCTACGAGCAGTACTTC. The entire variable domain, with the rest obtained from reference TRBV2 and TRBJ2-7, is as follows: EPEVTQTPSHQVTQMGQEVILRCVPISNHLYFYWYRQILGQKVEFLVSFYNNEISEKSEIFDDQFSVERPDGSNFTLKIRSTKLEDSAMYFCASSVTSGVPSYEQYFGPGTRLTVT.

This clone has more than one count but fewer than ten. The chain combines TRBV19 with TRBJ2-1; 7 nucleotides line up with TRBD2. The CDR3 is made up of 12 amino acids. Trimming removed 3 bases from V and 9 bases from J; junction bases left unmatched: 2. In germline, CDR1 is LNHDA, CDR2 SQIVND (reference sequence). CDR3 protein: CASSIGGSEQFF. For the CDR3, the DNA is TGTGCCAGTAGTATCGGGGGGAGTGAGCAGTTCTTC.

The chain uses TRBV19 and TRBJ2-1; D is unresolved. The V and J ends lost 5 bases and 7 bases respectively, with 9 bases between them. This CDR3 has 12 amino acids. The germline CDR1 and CDR2 sequences are LNHDA and SQIVND (reference sequence). CDR3 in DNA: TGTGCCAGTAGTTTGTACGGGAATGAGCAGTTCTTC. Amino acids: CASSLYGNEQFF.

J is TRBJ1-2 and V is TRBV5-4, with TRBD1 as a possible D gene (6 bases). Germline CDR1 SGHNT, CDR2 YYREEE (reference sequence). Trimming removed 4 bases at V and 6 bases at J, with 19 bases between. This CDR3 is built from 15 residues. CDR3 in DNA: TGTGCCAGCAGCCCCCTGACAGGAGGAATGGATGGCTACACCTTC. Protein: CASSPLTGGMDGYTF.

V is TRBV28 and J is TRBJ2-7, with D unclear. The CDR3 consists of 13 residues. The germline gives CDR1 MDHEN, CDR2 SYDVKM. Trimming took off 1 base at V and 7 bases at J, with 11 bases between the two ends. The CDR3 is CASSLSFLSEQYF. CDR3 sequence (DNA): TGTGCCAGCAGTTTATCATTCTTATCGGAGCAGTACTTC.

The genes are TRBV7-9 and TRBJ2-7; 8 bases fit TRBD2. Germline lookup yields CDR1 SEHNR and CDR2 FQNEAQ (reference sequence). The CDR3 contains 15 residues. With 4 bases clipped from V and 3 bases from J, the junction kept 8 bases outside the gene matches. For the CDR3, the DNA is TGTGCCAGCAGCTCCTCGACTAGCGACGACTACGAGCAGTACTTC. It specifies CASSSSTSDDYEQYF.

The chain combines TRBV9 with TRBJ1-1, with TRBD1 as a possible D gene (6 bases). Per germline, CDR1 SGDLS and CDR2 YYNGEE. The CDR3 contains 12 residues. The germline V and J ends were trimmed by 0 bases and 7 bases, with 7 bases remaining between them. CDR3 sequence reads: CASSVEGGEAFF. CDR3 nucleotides: TGTGCCAGCAGCGTAGAAGGGGGTGAAGCTTTCTTT.

As DNA, the CDR3 is TGTGCCAGCAGTGATGACGGGCGGGGCTATGGCTACACCTTC. Translating it yields CASSDDGRGYGYTF. The chain carries TRBV25-1 and TRBJ1-2, with unresolved D. There are 14 residues in the CDR3. V lost 3 bases and J 4 bases, leaving 12 bases between the germline ends. CDR1 MGHDK and CDR2 SYGVNS come from the germline V gene.

The chain is built from TRBV7-6 and TRBJ1-4; 7 bases fit TRBD1. Germline CDR1 and CDR2: SGHVS and FNYEAQ. With V trimmed by 2 bases and J by 4 bases, 7 bases remained unmatched. CDR3 length equals 16 residues. The CDR3 sequence: CASSLPPGQINEKLFF. As DNA, the CDR3 is TGTGCCAGCAGCTTACCTCCGGGACAGATTAATGAAAAACTGTTTTTT.

The chain is built from TRBV7-6 and TRBJ2-3, with TRBD2 as a possible D gene (5 bases). The V and J ends lost 1 base and 2 bases respectively, with 16 bases between them. The CDR3 has 17 residues. Per the germline V gene, CDR1 is SGHVS and CDR2 is FNYEAQ. CDR3 DNA sequence: TGTGCCAGCAGCTTAGTAGCCCCTAGCAGATACACAGATACGCAGTATTTT. This encodes CASSLVAPSRYTDTQYF.

The chain recombines TRBV9 with TRBJ2-3, with 7 bases aligning to TRBD1. Germline CDR1 and CDR2: SGDLS and YYNGEE. The CDR3 has 15 residues. J was trimmed by 3 bases and V by 3 bases; bases with no gene match: 7. CDR3 coding DNA: TGTGCCAGCAGCGAGGGGGCCCACCAAACAGATACGCAGTATTTT. This encodes CASSEGAHQTDTQYF. The variable domain in full, completed from reference TRBV9 and TRBJ2-3, reads DSGVTQTPKHLITATGQRVTLRCSPRSGDLSVYWYQQSLDQGLQFLIQYYNGEERAKGNILERFSAQQFPDLHSELNLSSLELGDSALYFCASSEGAHQTDTQYFGPGTRLTVL.

The CDR3 DNA reads TGCGCCAGCAGCCAGGACGGACTGTACGGCACCGGGGAGCTGTTTTTT. Protein product: CASSQDGLYGTGELFF. This sequence joins TRBV5-1 and TRBJ2-2, with D tentatively TRBD2 (5 bases). Trimming cost V 4 bases and J 4 bases, with 17 bases left between them. CDR1 SGHRS and CDR2 YFSETQ come from the germline V gene. The CDR3 contains 16 residues.